This T cell receptor beta chain comes out of a study of T cell responses to AZD1222 COVID-19 vaccine. About the research overall: The analysis combined second doses at about 4 or about 12 weeks.

Details on this clone: Its antigen is unknown.

General study results and limits: Spike-spanning, vaccine-associated CD4 TCRs were dominant at 160-218 and 743-854. Reportedly, nearly half the spike-specific TCRs target unmutated variant regions. There were repertoire samples only from the period after the peak T cell response.

Some clones are missing from TCRdb's copy, which holds only in-frame ones; the method was immunoSEQ multiplex PCR. Here the sample spans about 120,000 clones, around 87% being singletons. Germline CDR1 reads SGHVS; CDR2 reads FQNEAQ. Trimming removed 4 bases at V and 7 bases at J, with 23 bases between. The CDR3 consists of 16 residues. This TCR derives from an adult in good health. The specimen comprised peripheral blood, sampled on day 0 of AZD1222 vaccination. This rearrangement joins TRBV7-8 to TRBJ2-7; D is ambiguous. The CDR3 DNA sequence: TGTGCCAGCAGCTCGCGGCCGGGCCCTTACACGGCGGAGCAGTACTTC. Its translation is CASSSRPGPYTAEQYF.